This section outlines one T cell receptor beta chain sequence together with its context. Its matching antigen is unknown. The missing CDR3 end, 3 residues past where the read stops, is filled in from the germline J gene. The CDR3 runs to 12 residues. Germline assignment: CDR1 GTSNPN and CDR2 SVGIG (reference sequence). This sample was taken from a study of T cell clonality in common variable immunodeficiency. Whole-study results and caveats: CVID subjects had higher TCRbeta clonality than healthy controls, most marked in about a third. Fewer deletions and N-nucleotide insertions were reportedly seen in common variable immunodeficiency TCR beta sequences. CVID subjects shared fewer TCRbeta clones than healthy controls did.

TCRdb keeps only in-frame clones here, not all; method: immunoSEQ multiplex PCR. The specimen has 25,000 to 35,000 clones, none found just once. The chain links TRBV30 to TRBJ2-3; 7 bases agree with TRBD1. This clonotype was obtained from a person between 18 and 70 years old in good health. Material: peripheral blood mononuclear cells. This CDR3 reads CAWGTDNQPQYF. The CDR3 bases that were read are TGTGCCTGGGGGACAGACAATCAGCCG.